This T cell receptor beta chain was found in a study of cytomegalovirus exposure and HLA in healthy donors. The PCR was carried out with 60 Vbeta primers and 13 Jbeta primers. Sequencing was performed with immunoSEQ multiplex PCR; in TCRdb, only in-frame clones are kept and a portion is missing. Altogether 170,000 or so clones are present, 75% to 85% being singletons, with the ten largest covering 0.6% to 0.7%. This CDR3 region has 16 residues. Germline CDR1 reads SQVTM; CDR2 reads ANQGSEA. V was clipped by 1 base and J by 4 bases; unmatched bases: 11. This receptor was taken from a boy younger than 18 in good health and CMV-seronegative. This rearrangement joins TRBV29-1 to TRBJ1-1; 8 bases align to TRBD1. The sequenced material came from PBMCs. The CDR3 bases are TGCAGCGTTGAAGGACGGGCAGGGGGCTGGGGCACTGAAGCTTTCTTT. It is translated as CSVEGRAGGWGTEAFF.